The 23 T cell receptor beta chains given below trace back to one sample, sequenced in a study of CD8 T cells in Susac syndrome. It was with random hexamers that about 0.45 to 1 ug RNA was reverse transcribed. TCRdb fed the immunoSEQ multiplex PCR reads into MiXCR, producing one record per CDR3 protein. The sample shows roughly 100,000 distinct CDR3 sequences, roughly 94% of them seen only once. Source material: CD4+ T cells from PBMCs. These receptor sequences come from a human donor with Susac syndrome.

This chain connects TRBV20-1 to TRBJ2-7; 10 bases align to TRBD1. J lost 3 bases, V lost 5 bases, and 13 bases had no gene match. CDR1 is DFQATT and CDR2 is SNEGSKA in the germline V gene (reference sequence). CDR3 size: 16 residues. In DNA form, the CDR3 reads TGCAGTGCTCGTCCCGGGACAGGGGTGCTGAACTACGAGCAGTACTTC. This sequence encodes CSARPGTGVLNYEQYF.

This chain links TRBV30 with TRBJ2-2; 8 bases are a match to TRBD2. Per germline, CDR1 GTSNPN and CDR2 SVGIG (reference sequence). The CDR3 sequence is 14 residues long. Unmatched junction bases numbered 7, after V lost 3 bases and J lost 7 bases. The CDR3 region is CAWRGSGEGGELFF. In DNA form, the CDR3 reads TGTGCCTGGAGAGGTAGCGGGGAAGGCGGGGAGCTGTTTTTT. Full variable domain (remainder filled in from reference TRBV30 and TRBJ2-2): SQTIHQWPATLVQPVGSPLSLECTVEGTSNPNLYWYRQAAGRGLQLLFYSVGIGQISSEVPQNLSASRPQDRQFILSSKKLLLSDSGFYLCAWRGSGEGGELFFGEGSRLTVL.

V and J are TRBV6-5 and TRBJ1-5; D is possibly TRBD1 (5 bases). With 8 bases removed from V and 1 base from J, the gap between germline ends came to 12 bases. The CDR3 is 14 amino acids. Germline lookup yields CDR1 MNHEY and CDR2 SVGAGI. CDR3: CASSRGASNQPQHF. The CDR3 DNA sequence: TGTGCCAGCTCCCGCGGGGCGAGCAATCAGCCCCAGCATTTT.

The rearrangement uses TRBV21-1 and TRBJ2-7; TRBD1, the table's D call, was not compared with the DNA. TRBV21-1 is tagged as a pseudogene. The CDR3 is 15 residues long. The CDR3, as DNA: TGTGCCAGCAACGCCCGGGACAGGGTTAGGTACGAGCAGTACTTC. It yields the protein CASNARDRVRYEQYF.

The chain links TRBV29-1 to TRBJ1-5, with D perhaps TRBD1 (5 bases). The CDR3 covers 13 residues. In germline, CDR1 is SQVTM, CDR2 ANQGSEA. The V end was cut by 3 bases, the J end by 3 bases, with 9 bases between. The CDR3 reads CSVELGVNQPQHF. As DNA, the CDR3 is TGCAGCGTTGAGCTGGGGGTCAATCAGCCCCAGCATTTT.

This clonotype is a singleton in its sample. The chain uses TRBV12-3 or TRBV12-4 and TRBJ1-5; TRBD1 agrees at 8 bases. The CDR3 length is 16 residues. Unmatched junction bases numbered 11, after V lost 3 bases and J lost 7 bases. This CDR3 reads CASSFLGGQEGQPQHF. The CDR3 bases are TGTGCCAGCAGTTTTCTGGGGGGACAGGAGGGGCAGCCCCAGCATTTT.

This sequence joins TRBV29-1 and TRBJ2-1; D unresolved. This CDR3 comprises 13 residues. Per the germline V gene, CDR1 is SQVTM and CDR2 is ANQGSEA. The V end lost 3 bases, the J end lost 0 bases, and 6 bases lay between the germline ends. The CDR3 DNA is TGCAGCGTTGATCCTAGCTCCTACAATGAGCAGTTCTTC. Its protein product is CSVDPSSYNEQFF.

This chain connects TRBV20-1 to TRBJ2-2; a possible D gene is TRBD2 (5 bases). The CDR3 runs 13 residues. Trimming removed 6 bases at V and 5 bases at J, with 13 bases between. Germline-derived CDR1 and CDR2 are DFQATT and SNEGSKA (reference sequence). The CDR3 here is CSARRGLTGELFF. The DNA for the CDR3 is TGCAGTGCCCGACGGGGTCTTACCGGGGAGCTGTTTTTT.

The chain is built from TRBV25-1 and TRBJ1-2; the D gene is possibly TRBD1 (5 bases). This CDR3 is built from 12 residues. Between the trimmed V and J ends, which lost 4 bases and 4 bases, there was a span of 7 bases. Germline CDR1 is MGHDK and CDR2 is SYGVNS. In DNA, the CDR3 is TGTGCCAGCAGTGGACAGCCCTATGGCTACACCTTC. This encodes CASSGQPYGYTF.

The chain carries TRBV18 and TRBJ1-2; 9 nucleotides agree with TRBD1. Germline assignment: CDR1 KGHSH and CDR2 LQKENI. CDR3 length: 16 residues. The V and J ends lost 3 bases and 4 bases, in that order; junction bases with no gene match: 9. Written as DNA, the CDR3 is TGTGCCAGCTCACCTCCAAACAGGGGGCAAGTCTATGGCTACACCTTC. Protein product: CASSPPNRGQVYGYTF.

This clonotype was detected only once. The chain employs TRBV20-1 and TRBJ2-7, with a tentative D call TRBD1 (6 bases). This CDR3 comprises 15 residues. Germline assignment: CDR1 DFQATT and CDR2 SNEGSKA (reference sequence). V was cut by 5 bases and J by 8 bases, with 25 bases left in between. Here the CDR3 DNA reads TGCAGTGCTCCTCTATCGGGGACAATTCGTCGGCAGCAGTACTTC. Protein product: CSAPLSGTIRRQQYF.

This chain uses TRBV15 with TRBJ1-1, with 7 bases matching TRBD1. Germline values: CDR1 LNHNV, CDR2 YYDKDF (reference sequence). V lost 7 bases and J lost 4; bases outside the gene matches: 6. The CDR3 runs 13 residues. CDR3 loop: CATTSHRGTEAFF. The CDR3, as DNA: TGTGCCACCACCTCCCACAGGGGCACTGAAGCTTTCTTT.

This clonotype appeared a single time. This chain uses TRBV12-3 or TRBV12-4 with TRBJ1-2; D is uncertain. Trimming shortened V by 1 base and J by 7 bases, and 10 bases separated the two germline ends. The CDR3 runs 13 residues. CDR3: CASSLGTVSGYTF. The CDR3, as DNA: TGTGCCAGCAGTTTAGGGACGGTCTCTGGCTACACCTTC.

This clonotype has a handful of counts. The rearrangement uses TRBV7-2 and TRBJ2-3; D is uncertain. Germline-derived CDR1 and CDR2 are SGHTA and FQGNSA. V lost 3 bases and J 5 bases, leaving 3 bases between the germline ends. The CDR3 contains 11 residues. CDR3 sequence (DNA): TGTGCCAGCAGCTTTGAAGATACGCAGTATTTT. Its protein product is CASSFEDTQYF.

The chain couples TRBV7-9 to TRBJ2-2; D is uncertain. V was pared by 5 bases and J by 6 bases, with 10 bases between. CDR3 size: 13 residues. Germline V gives CDR1 SEHNR, CDR2 FQNEAQ (reference sequence). The CDR3 here is CASSNPSSGELFF. DNA of the CDR3: TGTGCCAGCAGCAACCCGTCGTCCGGGGAGCTGTTTTTT.

This clonotype has just one count. The chain combines TRBV27 with TRBJ1-3; D is unclear. Deletions cut 6 bases from V and 3 bases from J, with 12 bases between. Germline loops: CDR1 MNHEY, CDR2 SMNVEV (reference sequence). The CDR3 has 14 amino acids. This chain's CDR3 is CASSPLNSGNTIYF. As DNA, the CDR3 is TGTGCCAGCAGCCCCCTTAATAGTGGAAACACCATATATTTT.

The chain has TRBV12-5 and TRBJ1-2; D gene uncertain. V was shortened by 3 bases and J by 14 bases, with 7 bases between the two germline ends. The germline gives CDR1 LGHNT, CDR2 FRNRAP. CDR3 size: 9 residues. CDR3 loop: CASGFGPTF. As DNA, the CDR3 is TGTGCTAGTGGTTTCGGGCCGACCTTC.

This chain connects TRBV5-1 to TRBJ1-3; a weak D match, TRBD1 (6 bases). CDR1 is SGHRS, CDR2 YFSETQ, per germline. CDR3 length: 16 residues. Trimming stripped 3 bases from V and 1 base from J, with 14 bases between. The CDR3 nucleotides are TGCGCCAGCAGCTCGTCACTTCAGGGGTCTGGAAACACCATATATTTT. Translating gives CASSSSLQGSGNTIYF.

The rearrangement links TRBV30 to TRBJ2-3; 9 positions match TRBD2. The CDR3 extends over 16 amino acids. The germline V gene has CDR1 GTSNPN and CDR2 SVGIG (reference sequence). V lost 0 bases to trimming and J lost 2 bases; unmatched junction nucleotides: 6. The CDR3 here is CAWSVLSGGSTDTQYF. CDR3 bases: TGTGCCTGGAGTGTACTGAGCGGGGGGTCCACAGATACGCAGTATTTT.

The rearrangement uses TRBV6-4 and TRBJ1-2; D uncertain. Germline values: CDR1 MRHNA, CDR2 SNTAGT. The V end was cut by 4 bases, the J end by 8 bases, with 20 bases between. This CDR3 is built from 15 residues. The CDR3 DNA is TGTGCCAGCAGTGTCGCCCGAGACACCCGGGGAGGCTACACCTTC. Translating gives CASSVARDTRGGYTF.

V and J are TRBV20-1 and TRBJ2-1; D perhaps matches TRBD2 (6 bases). Trimming left V 3 bases short and J 6 bases short, with 9 bases between. The CDR3 loop spans 12 amino acids. Germline V CDR1 and CDR2: DFQATT, SNEGSKA (reference sequence). The CDR3 DNA is TGCAGTGCTAGGAGGACTACCAATGAGCAGTTCTTC. It specifies CSARRTTNEQFF.

The genes are TRBV29-1 and TRBJ1-4; 9 bases agree with TRBD1. The CDR3 has 13 residues. After removal of 5 bases from V and 5 bases from J, the junction contained 3 bases not matched to a gene. Per the germline V gene, CDR1 is SQVTM and CDR2 is ANQGSEA. The CDR3 is CSVRTGENEKLFF. The CDR3 DNA reads TGCAGCGTTCGGACAGGGGAAAATGAAAAACTGTTTTTT.

J is TRBJ2-5 and V is TRBV7-2; a weak D match, TRBD1 (6 bases). The CDR3 is 14 residues long. From germline, CDR1 is SGHTA and CDR2 FQGNSA. The ends were cut back, 5 bases at V and 3 bases at J, with 13 bases in the middle. CDR3 sequence: CASSPLRTEETQYF. As DNA, the CDR3 is TGTGCCAGCAGCCCACTTCGGACAGAAGAGACCCAGTACTTC.